These T cell receptor beta chains were read from a single sample in a study of beta chain features in type 1 diabetes. Clones were sequenced by immunoSEQ multiplex PCR, and TCRdb holds only the in-frame ones, with some missing. The data hold over 120,000 clones, with more than 9% observed a single time. The sample was naive CD4+ T cells from blood. These receptors were taken from a young man in good health. Each CDR3 is given with its conserved first and last residue. D genes are given only for firm matches. The size of a clone is reported for some rows only, either as once, few or many, or as a class for expanded clones.

j_call d_call clone_size v_call cdr3_aa cdr3_nt
TRBJ2-2 TRBD1 few TRBV11-1 CASSPRDSVNTGELFF TGTGCCAGCAGCCCCCGGGACAGCGTGAACACCGGGGAGCTGTTTTTT
TRBJ2-5 TRBD2 few TRBV5-6 CASSRRGLAGAYQETQYF TGTGCCAGCAGCCGACGCGGACTAGCGGGGGCGTACCAAGAGACCCAGTACTTC
TRBJ2-5 TRBD2 few TRBV29-1 CSVSGGTAPPKGYF TGCAGCGTTTCGGGGGGGACTGCACCTCCCAAGGGGTACTTC
TRBJ1-2 . once TRBV10-3 CAISVGGAEGYTF TGTGCCATCAGTGTAGGGGGGGCGGAGGGCTACACCTTC
TRBJ1-4 TRBD1 few TRBV29-1 CSVRQGAAEKLFF TGCAGCGTCCGACAGGGGGCGGCTGAAAAACTGTTTTTT
TRBJ2-3 TRBD1 . TRBV7-9 CASSQGDPADTQYF TGTGCCAGCAGCCAGGGGGATCCGGCAGATACGCAGTATTTT
TRBJ1-4 TRBD1 few TRBV5-6 CASSTGQGDEKLFF TGTGCCAGCAGCACGGGACAGGGGGATGAAAAACTGTTTTTT
TRBJ1-3 . . TRBV6-5 CASSSGVGNTIYF TGTGCCAGCAGTTCAGGGGTCGGAAACACCATATATTTT
TRBJ2-5 . few TRBV18 CASSPRGGRDTQYF TGTGCCAGCTCACCAAGAGGGGGAAGAGATACCCAGTACTTC
TRBJ1-5 . . TRBV6-4 CASTPDSGSNQPQHF TGTGCCAGCACCCCGGACAGCGGAAGCAATCAGCCCCAGCATTTT
TRBJ1-2 . . TRBV27 CASRTYAGAHYGYTF TGTGCCAGCAGAACTTACGCGGGGGCGCACTATGGCTACACCTTC
TRBJ1-2 . . TRBV18 CASSPPAGRGYGYTF TGTGCCAGCTCACCACCGGCGGGGCGCGGGTATGGCTACACCTTC
TRBJ2-7 . few TRBV6-6 CASSYPTVYEQYF TGTGCCAGCAGTTATCCGACAGTATACGAGCAGTACTTC
TRBJ1-5 . few TRBV30 CAWSGQGNQPQHF TGTGCCTGGAGCGGGCAGGGTAATCAGCCCCAGCATTTT
TRBJ2-1 TRBD1 . TRBV7-2 CASSLDRGSYNEQFF TGTGCCAGCAGTCTCGACAGGGGCTCCTACAATGAGCAGTTCTTC
TRBJ2-1 . . TRBV12-5 CASGLVGRGAYNEQFF TGTGCTAGTGGTTTGGTAGGCAGGGGGGCCTACAATGAGCAGTTCTTC
TRBJ2-3 TRBD2 . TRBV7-2 CASSFSGGAETQYF TGTGCCAGCAGCTTTTCCGGGGGGGCCGAGACGCAGTATTTT
TRBJ2-5 TRBD1 few TRBV7-3 CASSIRQGAETQYF TGTGCCAGCAGCATCCGACAGGGAGCCGAGACCCAGTACTTC
TRBJ2-1 . . TRBV6-5 CASSYGTVSYNEQFF TGTGCCAGCAGTTACGGTACAGTTTCCTACAATGAGCAGTTCTTC
TRBJ2-3 TRBD2 . TRBV5-6 CASSLLAGGSLTDTQYF TGTGCCAGCAGCCTGTTAGCGGGGGGGTCCCTCACAGATACGCAGTATTTT
TRBJ2-7 . . TRBV25-1 CASRDSPPDEQYF TGTGCCAGCAGAGACAGCCCCCCGGACGAGCAGTACTTC
TRBJ1-3 . . TRBV7-2 CASSPWSSGNTIYF TGTGCCAGCAGCCCCTGGAGCTCTGGAAACACCATATATTTT
TRBJ2-1 . few TRBV1 CTSSLPGQGYNEQFF TGCACCAGCAGCCTCCCGGGACAGGGGTACAATGAGCAGTTCTTC
TRBJ2-5 TRBD2 . TRBV10-1 CASSEEGELARVSETQYF TGCGCCAGCAGTGAGGAAGGGGAACTAGCGCGGGTGTCGGAGACCCAGTACTTC
TRBJ1-2 TRBD1 few TRBV6-5 CASSYRDRANYGYTF TGTGCCAGCAGTTACCGGGACAGGGCAAACTATGGCTACACCTTC
TRBJ2-1 . few TRBV7-2 CASSLGLQSYNEQFF TGTGCCAGCAGCTTAGGACTACAGTCCTACAATGAGCAGTTCTTC